The T cell receptor beta chain described here comes from a study of T cell repertoires in cytomegalovirus infection. The wider study: Based on public TCR beta signatures, there were indications of CMV infection and of a matching HLA type.

Study findings and constraints: Individuals carrying CMV plus the relevant HLA were identified by cumulative frequency of public TCR beta families. HLA-C-restricted TCR beta clonotypes specific for CMV led the ex vivo response.

This clonotype was recorded at least ten times. Antigen specificity is unknown. A single record per CDR3 protein comes from TCRdb applying MiXCR to the reads. The repertoire holds roughly 760,000 distinct CDR3 sequences, with approximately 34% as singletons. CDR1 SGHVS and CDR2 FQNEAQ come from the germline V gene. The CDR3 runs to 14 residues. Trimming stripped 2 bases from V and 6 bases from J, with 13 bases between. V is TRBV7-8 and J is TRBJ2-5; D may be TRBD1 or TRBD2 (5 bases each). The sequenced material came from PBMCs. The sequence was collected from a human donor in good health (CMV status not recorded). Some clones in this sample may be carry-over from other donors' samples. CDR3 residues: CASSLWGPEKTQYF. In DNA form, the CDR3 reads TGTGCCAGCAGCTTATGGGGACCCGAAAAGACCCAGTACTTC.